One T cell receptor beta chain is described in this entry. Antigen specificity is unknown. This entry is derived from a study of graft-versus-host responses after intestinal transplantation. As for the study in general: Multivisceral, liver-intestinal, or isolated intestinal transplants were performed in recipients. Each patient got anti-thymocyte globulin induction, then tacrolimus and steroids for around three years. Whole-study results and caveats: There were GvH clones found in recipient marrow, and some of them appeared first in ileum or blood. Graft-donor T cell macrochimerism coincided with high graft-versus-host to host-versus-graft clonal ratios in allografts.

Method: immunoSEQ multiplex PCR; TCRdb's copy keeps in-frame clones and lacks some. Here the sample spans 90,000 to 130,000 clones, 85% to 95% being singletons. CDR1 LGHNA and CDR2 YNFKEQ come from the germline V gene. Trimming left V 0 bases short and J 3 bases short, with 12 bases between. The CDR3 consists of 16 residues. The chain links TRBV4-2 to TRBJ2-1, with D perhaps TRBD2 (5 bases). The receptor was derived from a human donor who received an intestinal transplant. The source material was unstimulated CD8+ T cells sorted from spleen or lymph node cells, sampled before intestinal transplant. CDR3 residues: CASSQDNGKDYNEQFF. CDR3 bases: TGTGCCAGCAGCCAAGATAACGGGAAAGACTACAATGAGCAGTTCTTC.